A selection of T cell receptor beta chains follows, all from one sample in a study of CD8+CD57+ T cells in acquired aplastic anemia. TCRdb re-called the reads with MiXCR, one entry per CDR3 protein. The data hold 100,000 to 150,000 distinct CDR3 sequences, with about half observed a single time. Input material: sorted CD4+, CD8+, or CD8+CD57+ T cells (not recorded which) from PBMCs. The source is a human donor in good health, serving as a control. Both conserved end residues are part of each CDR3. A D gene is named only where the DNA matches it firmly. Size values are once, few and many counts, or a class for expanded clones, and some rows have none.

CDR3: CASSLADPRSGGAKGTGELFF
DNA: TGTGCCAGCAGCTTAGCGGACCCGAGGAGCGGGGGGGCGAAGGGCACCGGGGAGCTGTTTTTT
J: TRBJ2-2
size: many
D: TRBD2
V: TRBV11-1

CDR3: CSASPKGSGSYNEQFF
DNA: TGCAGTGCTAGCCCCAAGGGCTCGGGCTCCTACAATGAGCAGTTCTTC
J: TRBJ2-1
size: .
D: .
V: TRBV20-1

CDR3: CASSLRGNQPQHF
DNA: TGTGCCAGCAGTTTAAGGGGGAATCAGCCCCAGCATTTT
J: TRBJ1-5
size: many
D: .
V: TRBV12-3/TRBV12-4

CDR3: CASSYPGHQEVNQPQHF
DNA: TGTGCCAGCAGCTACCCGGGACACCAAGAAGTCAATCAGCCCCAGCATTTT
J: TRBJ1-5
size: many
D: .
V: TRBV7-7

CDR3: CSAEADSSYTF
DNA: TGCAGTGCTGAGGCAGATTCGAGCTACACCTTC
J: TRBJ1-2
size: .
D: .
V: TRBV20-1

CDR3: CSATGTGPYQPQHF
DNA: TGCAGTGCTACTGGGACAGGGCCGTATCAGCCCCAGCATTTT
J: TRBJ1-5
size: .
D: TRBD1
V: TRBV20-1

CDR3: CASSPGTGLIRETQYF
DNA: TGTGCCAGCAGCCCCGGGACAGGGTTGATTCGAGAGACCCAGTACTTC
J: TRBJ2-5
size: .
D: TRBD1
V: TRBV7-2

CDR3: CASTLGGPTNYGYTF
DNA: TGTGCCAGCACCCTCGGGGGTCCGACTAACTATGGCTACACCTTC
J: TRBJ1-2
size: .
D: .
V: TRBV5-5

CDR3: CSATLAGARETQYF
DNA: TGCAGTGCTACCTTAGCGGGGGCCAGAGAGACCCAGTACTTC
J: TRBJ2-5
size: .
D: TRBD2
V: TRBV20-1

CDR3: CATDTGLAFGEQYF
DNA: TGTGCCACCGATACGGGACTAGCGTTTGGGGAGCAGTACTTC
J: TRBJ2-7
size: many
D: TRBD2
V: TRBV2

CDR3: CASSEGTSGQFF
DNA: TGTGCCAGCAGTGAAGGGACTAGCGGGCAGTTCTTC
J: TRBJ2-1
size: .
D: TRBD2
V: TRBV2

CDR3: CSASPGQGADTIYF
DNA: TGCAGTGCTAGCCCGGGACAGGGGGCAGACACCATATATTTT
J: TRBJ1-3
size: .
D: TRBD1
V: TRBV20-1

CDR3: CASSVDNWNTEAFF
DNA: TGTGCCAGCAGTGTGGACAACTGGAACACTGAAGCTTTCTTT
J: TRBJ1-1
size: many
D: .
V: TRBV2

CDR3: CASDGAQETQYF
DNA: TGTGCCAGTGACGGGGCCCAAGAGACCCAGTATTTC
J: TRBJ2-5
size: .
D: .
V: TRBV19

CDR3: CSASGGMTEVVGNEQFF
DNA: TGCAGTGCTAGCGGGGGGATGACTGAGGTTGTCGGCAATGAGCAGTTCTTC
J: TRBJ2-1
size: .
D: TRBD2
V: TRBV20-1

CDR3: CASSLGPGTSGGSDTQYF
DNA: TGTGCCAGCAGCTTAGGTCCCGGGACTAGCGGGGGGTCAGATACGCAGTATTTT
J: TRBJ2-3
size: many
D: TRBD2
V: TRBV7-2

CDR3: CASSLRLAGGQETQYF
DNA: TGTGCCAGCAGCTTAAGGCTAGCGGGGGGGCAGGAGACCCAGTACTTC
J: TRBJ2-5
size: many
D: TRBD2
V: TRBV7-2

CDR3: CASRAGSSGNTIYF
DNA: TGTGCCAGCAGAGCAGGGAGCTCTGGAAACACCATATATTTT
J: TRBJ1-3
size: .
D: .
V: TRBV6-1

CDR3: CASSSDMNTEAFF
DNA: TGTGCCAGTTCCTCGGACATGAACACTGAAGCTTTCTTT
J: TRBJ1-1
size: few
D: .
V: TRBV2

CDR3: CASSQVGYEQYF
DNA: TGTGCCAGCAGCCAAGTAGGGTACGAGCAGTACTTC
J: TRBJ2-7
size: many
D: .
V: TRBV4-2

CDR3: CASSWEGMGAEAFF
DNA: TGTGCCAGCAGTTGGGAGGGGATGGGCGCTGAAGCTTTCTTT
J: TRBJ1-1
size: many
D: .
V: TRBV12-3/TRBV12-4

CDR3: CASSSARDRESYGYTF
DNA: TGTGCCAGCAGCTCAGCCCGGGACAGGGAAAGCTATGGCTACACCTTC
J: TRBJ1-2
size: .
D: TRBD1
V: TRBV5-5

CDR3: CASSHGENTEAFF
DNA: TGTGCCAGCTCACATGGAGAAAACACTGAAGCTTTCTTT
J: TRBJ1-1
size: many
D: .
V: TRBV18

CDR3: CASSLGRGADTQYF
DNA: TGTGCCAGCAGCTTAGGGCGGGGTGCAGATACGCAGTATTTT
J: TRBJ2-3
size: many
D: .
V: TRBV7-8

CDR3: CASSYNLPNSPLHF
DNA: TGTGCCAGCAGTTATAATTTACCGAATTCACCCCTCCACTTT
J: TRBJ1-6
size: many
D: .
V: TRBV12-3/TRBV12-4

CDR3: CASSQVDQAGNDGYTF
DNA: TGTGCCAGCAGCCAAGTCGACCAGGCGGGGAATGATGGCTACACCTTC
J: TRBJ1-2
size: .
D: .
V: TRBV4-2

CDR3: CASSVRDAGTQYF
DNA: TGTGCCAGCAGTGTCAGGGACGCGGGGACCCAGTACTTC
J: TRBJ2-5
size: few
D: .
V: TRBV2

CDR3: CASGGGGGRTDTQYF
DNA: TGTGCCAGCGGCGGAGGCGGGGGACGCACAGATACGCAGTATTTT
J: TRBJ2-3
size: .
D: TRBD2
V: TRBV2

CDR3: CSATQTDYEQYF
DNA: TGCAGTGCTACACAGACAGATTACGAGCAGTACTTC
J: TRBJ2-7
size: .
D: .
V: TRBV20-1

CDR3: CATSRGGFEQFF
DNA: TGTGCCACCAGTCGCGGAGGGTTCGAGCAGTTCTTC
J: TRBJ2-1
size: few
D: .
V: TRBV24-1

CDR3: CASSLELDYTF
DNA: TGTGCCAGCAGCTTAGAGCTAGACTACACCTTC
J: TRBJ1-2
size: .
D: .
V: TRBV7-9

CDR3: CASSPQGQNSPLHF
DNA: TGTGCCAGCAGTCCACAGGGCCAGAATTCACCCCTCCACTTT
J: TRBJ1-6
size: few
D: .
V: TRBV2

CDR3: CASSYPRQGARYEQYF
DNA: TGCGCCAGCAGCTACCCGCGGCAGGGGGCGCGATACGAGCAGTACTTC
J: TRBJ2-7
size: .
D: TRBD1
V: TRBV5-1

CDR3: CASSPEGDTIYF
DNA: TGTGCCAGCAGCCCAGAGGGGGACACCATATATTTT
J: TRBJ1-3
size: .
D: .
V: TRBV9

CDR3: CASSLGSLRDEQYF
DNA: TGTGCCAGCAGCTTGGGGTCGCTAAGAGACGAGCAGTACTTC
J: TRBJ2-7
size: many
D: .
V: TRBV7-2

CDR3: CASSPGLAWETQYF
DNA: TGTGCCAGTAGTCCGGGACTAGCGTGGGAGACCCAGTACTTC
J: TRBJ2-5
size: many
D: TRBD2
V: TRBV19

CDR3: CASSSQAGGSPLHF
DNA: TGCGCCAGCAGCTCTCAAGCGGGGGGTTCACCCCTCCACTTT
J: TRBJ1-6
size: .
D: .
V: TRBV5-1

CDR3: CASRRSAGVNSPLHF
DNA: TGTGCCAGTAGAAGGAGTGCGGGGGTCAATTCACCCCTCCACTTT
J: TRBJ1-6
size: .
D: .
V: TRBV19

CDR3: CSVVTSGRGYNEQFF
DNA: TGCAGCGTCGTGACTAGCGGGAGGGGGTACAATGAGCAGTTCTTC
J: TRBJ2-1
size: .
D: TRBD2
V: TRBV29-1

CDR3: CASSYLTNTEAFF
DNA: TGTGCCAGCAGTTACTTGACGAACACTGAAGCTTTCTTT
J: TRBJ1-1
size: many
D: .
V: TRBV6-2/TRBV6-3

CDR3: CASRPQRDSGETQYF
DNA: TGTGCCAGTAGGCCCCAGCGGGACAGTGGAGAGACCCAGTACTTC
J: TRBJ2-5
size: .
D: .
V: TRBV19

CDR3: CAISDIRNYGYTF
DNA: TGTGCCATCAGTGACATTCGGAACTATGGCTACACCTTC
J: TRBJ1-2
size: .
D: .
V: TRBV10-3

CDR3: CASSEGGRRLNTEAFF
DNA: TGTGCCAGCAGCGAGGGCGGGAGGAGGCTGAACACTGAAGCTTTCTTT
J: TRBJ1-1
size: many
D: .
V: TRBV2

CDR3: CASSLKGQGSSPLHF
DNA: TGCGCCAGCAGCTTGAAGGGACAGGGGTCTTCACCCCTCCACTTT
J: TRBJ1-6
size: .
D: TRBD1
V: TRBV5-1

CDR3: CASSLDYGEINSPLHF
DNA: TGCGCCAGCAGCCTGGATTATGGGGAAATCAATTCACCCCTCCACTTT
J: TRBJ1-6
size: many
D: .
V: TRBV5-1

CDR3: CSARDQSRGVSPLHF
DNA: TGCAGTGCTAGAGATCAGAGCAGGGGGGTTTCACCCCTCCACTTT
J: TRBJ1-6
size: .
D: TRBD1
V: TRBV20-1

CDR3: CASSANSGTEAFF
DNA: TGTGCCAGCAGCGCCAACAGTGGTACTGAAGCTTTCTTT
J: TRBJ1-1
size: many
D: .
V: TRBV12-3/TRBV12-4